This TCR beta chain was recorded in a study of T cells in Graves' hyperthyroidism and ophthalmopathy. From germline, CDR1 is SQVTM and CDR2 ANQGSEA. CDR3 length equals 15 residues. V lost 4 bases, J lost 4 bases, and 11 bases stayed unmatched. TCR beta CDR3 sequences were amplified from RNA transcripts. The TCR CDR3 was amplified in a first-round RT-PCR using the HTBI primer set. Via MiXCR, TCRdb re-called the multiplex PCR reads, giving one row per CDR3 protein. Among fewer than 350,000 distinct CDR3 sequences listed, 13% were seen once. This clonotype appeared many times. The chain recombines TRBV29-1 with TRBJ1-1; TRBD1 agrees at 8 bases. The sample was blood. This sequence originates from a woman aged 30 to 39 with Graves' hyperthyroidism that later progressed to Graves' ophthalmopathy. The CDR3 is CSVVSPGGVGTEAFF. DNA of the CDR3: TGCAGCGTTGTATCACCAGGGGGCGTAGGCACTGAAGCTTTCTTT.